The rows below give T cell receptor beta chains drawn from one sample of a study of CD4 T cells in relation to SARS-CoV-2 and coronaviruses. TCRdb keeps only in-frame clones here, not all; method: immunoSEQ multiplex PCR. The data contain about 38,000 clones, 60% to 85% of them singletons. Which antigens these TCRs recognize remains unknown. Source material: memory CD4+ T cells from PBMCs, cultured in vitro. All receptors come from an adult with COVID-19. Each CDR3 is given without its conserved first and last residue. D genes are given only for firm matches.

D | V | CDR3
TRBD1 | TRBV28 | ASRTFTGTGSLGAKETQY
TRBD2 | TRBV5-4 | ASSLPAGRQETQY
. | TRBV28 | ASSRPLGTEYGYT
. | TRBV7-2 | ASSLMGASNYEQY
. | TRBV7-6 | ASSLVAQKTDTQY
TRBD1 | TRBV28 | ASSFLTGRGTEAF
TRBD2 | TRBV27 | ASSLAGDREQY
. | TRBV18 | ASSPPGVVGQPQH
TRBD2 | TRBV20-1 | SASSGRYNEQF
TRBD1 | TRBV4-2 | ASSQAGQGLYTDTQY
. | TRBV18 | ASSPQGDTQY
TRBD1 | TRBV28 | ASSRSQGSDTQY
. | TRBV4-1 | ASSLRRSQPQH
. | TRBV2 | ASSQEAYEQY
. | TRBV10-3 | ATGDQIYEQY
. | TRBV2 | ASSEAQGGEQF
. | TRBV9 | ASSVGGRRHTDTQY
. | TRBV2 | ASSVEGGEETQY
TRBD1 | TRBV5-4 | ASSLSQGFYNEQF
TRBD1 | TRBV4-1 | ASSQDLRDRQPQH
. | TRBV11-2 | ASSLAPGDSRNIQY